The 20 T cell receptor beta chains given below trace back to one sample, sequenced in a study of radiation and T cells in renal cell carcinoma. The repertoire was sequenced with immunoSEQ multiplex PCR; TCRdb's copy has only in-frame clones and lacks some. This sample carries roughly 130,000 clones, around nine tenths of them seen once, and the ten largest clones take 12%. Time point indicated: baseline pretreatment blood. The treatment: 15 Gy SBRT to primary tumor, nephrectomy 4 weeks later. The specimen comprised blood, sampled from a patient whose treatment included radiotherapy and nephrectomy. The receptors stem from a woman between 50 and 59 years old with renal cell carcinoma.

The chain has TRBV28 and TRBJ1-2; D gene unclear. This CDR3 region has 14 residues. Per the germline V gene, CDR1 is MDHEN and CDR2 is SYDVKM. V shed 3 bases and J shed 2 bases, with 10 bases lying between them. The CDR3 nucleotides read TGTGCCAGCAGTTTCAATGTAGGAAACTATGGCTACACCTTC. Its translation is CASSFNVGNYGYTF.

The chain combines TRBV5-6 with TRBJ2-7; D uncertain. Germline V gives CDR1 SGHDT, CDR2 YYEEEE. This CDR3 is built from 12 residues. Trimming removed 0 bases from V and 5 bases from J, with 6 bases in between. CDR3 in DNA: TGTGCCAGCAGCTTGGGGAGAGACGAGCAGTACTTC. This sequence encodes CASSLGRDEQYF.

This rearrangement joins TRBV6-6 to TRBJ1-1; D ambiguous. Deletions cut 8 bases from V and 1 base from J, with 11 bases between. CDR3 length: 13 amino acids. Per germline, CDR1 MNHNY and CDR2 SVGAGI (reference sequence). This CDR3 reads CASCGRENTEAFF. Here the CDR3 DNA reads TGTGCCAGCTGTGGGAGGGAGAACACTGAAGCTTTCTTT.

The chain recombines TRBV19 with TRBJ2-7, with D perhaps being TRBD1 or TRBD2 (5 bases each). Germline-derived CDR1 and CDR2 are LNHDA and SQIVND (reference sequence). Trimming took off 5 bases at V and 0 bases at J, with 8 bases between the two ends. This CDR3 spans 13 amino acids. The CDR3 DNA is TGTGCCAGTAGTCCCGGGACCTCCTACGAGCAGTACTTC. Translated, it gives CASSPGTSYEQYF.

A word on this clone: Its ends do not fully match the called genes, so a read error is possible. The CDR3 DNA sequence: TGCGCCACCGGGACTAGCGGGGGAGGGAAAGATACCCAGTACTTC. Translated, it gives CATGTSGGGKDTQYF. The rearrangement joins TRBV10-1 to TRBJ2-5; 14 nucleotides align to TRBD2. Germline CDR1 WNHNN, CDR2 SYGVQD (reference sequence). The CDR3 is 15 residues long.

This chain connects TRBV7-2 to TRBJ2-1, with 10 bases that match TRBD1. CDR3 length equals 14 residues. The J segment lost 7 bases and the V segment lost 7 bases, leaving 7 bases of the junction unmatched. CDR1 is SGHTA, CDR2 FQGNSA, per germline. The CDR3 sequence: CASIRDRGMNEQFF. CDR3 nucleotides: TGTGCCAGCATCCGGGACAGGGGTATGAATGAGCAGTTCTTC.

V usage is TRBV5-1 and J usage is TRBJ1-2; no definite D call. Germline CDR1 SGHRS, CDR2 YFSETQ. There are 15 residues in the CDR3. Trimming took off 4 bases at V and 1 base at J, with 14 bases between the two ends. CDR3 sequence reads: CASSPGLSNNYGYTF. The CDR3 DNA reads as TGCGCCAGCAGCCCAGGACTGAGCAATAACTATGGCTACACCTTC.

The V and J genes are TRBV2 and TRBJ2-5; 10 bases are a match to TRBD2. Per the germline V gene, CDR1 is SNHLY and CDR2 is FYNNEI. The CDR3 contains 17 residues. V lost 0 bases, J lost 2 bases, and 6 bases stayed unmatched. CDR3 region: CASSEASGGARQETQYF. CDR3 sequence (DNA): TGTGCCAGCAGTGAAGCAAGCGGGGGGGCCAGGCAAGAGACCCAGTACTTC.

The chain links TRBV7-8 to TRBJ1-5; D unclear. Germline V gives CDR1 SGHVS, CDR2 FQNEAQ. The CDR3 covers 15 residues. Trimming removed 3 bases at V and 1 base at J, with 10 bases between. The DNA for the CDR3 is TGTGCCAGCAGCTTCGACTCGATAAGCAATCAGCCCCAGCATTTT. Translation gives CASSFDSISNQPQHF.

The genes are TRBV5-6 and TRBJ2-2, with D perhaps matching TRBD1 or TRBD2 (5 bases each). The V gene's germline CDR1 is SGHDT and CDR2 YYEEEE. This CDR3 has 18 residues. V was shortened by 3 bases and J by 5 bases, with 23 bases between the two germline ends. The CDR3 sequence is CASSSRTGPIVLTGELFF. The DNA for the CDR3 is TGTGCCAGCAGCTCGAGAACGGGACCCATCGTGCTAACCGGGGAGCTGTTTTTT.

The chain links TRBV6-5 to TRBJ2-7; no clear D. The germline V gene encodes CDR1 MNHEY and CDR2 SVGAGI. The CDR3 consists of 11 residues. V was pared by 6 bases and J by 0 bases, with 3 bases between. The CDR3 here is CASRNSYEQYF. The CDR3 DNA reads TGTGCCAGCAGAAACTCCTACGAGCAGTACTTC.

This clone was seen more than once but under ten times. J is TRBJ1-1 and V is TRBV29-1, with D unclear. CDR3 length equals 13 residues. Germline CDR1 SQVTM, CDR2 ANQGSEA. Trimming stripped 3 bases from V and 6 bases from J, with 14 bases between. The CDR3 is CSVDLGPLSEAFF. In DNA, the CDR3 is TGCAGCGTTGATCTTGGGCCCCTTTCTGAAGCTTTCTTT.

V usage is TRBV6-5 and J usage is TRBJ1-3; D ambiguous. Trimming cost V 2 bases and J 5 bases, with 10 bases left between them. CDR1 MNHEY and CDR2 SVGAGI come from the germline V gene. The CDR3 spans 14 residues. The CDR3: CASSYASSRNTIYF. DNA for the CDR3: TGTGCCAGCAGTTACGCAAGCAGCCGAAACACCATATATTTT.

J is TRBJ1-3 and V is TRBV18; TRBD1 aligns across 7 bases. The CDR3 runs 16 residues. Germline lookup yields CDR1 KGHSH and CDR2 LQKENI. J was trimmed by 2 bases and V by 4 bases; bases with no gene match: 8. CDR3: CASSQDRAIAGNTIYF. The CDR3 DNA reads TGTGCCAGCTCACAAGACAGGGCAATTGCTGGAAACACCATATATTTT.

The chain carries TRBV4-1 and TRBJ1-1; weak D call: TRBD1 (5 bases). CDR1 and CDR2 (germline): MGHRA, YSYEKL. This CDR3 has 14 amino acids. Between the trimmed V and J ends, which lost 4 bases and 2 bases, there was a span of 11 bases. CDR3 residues: CASSLRQGNTEAFF. CDR3 coding DNA: TGCGCCAGCAGCCTCCGCCAGGGAAACACTGAAGCTTTCTTT.

V gene TRBV11-2 combines with J gene TRBJ2-4, with D perhaps TRBD1 (6 bases). Per germline, CDR1 SGHAT and CDR2 FQNNGV. V lost 3 bases and J lost 6, with 15 bases in between. The CDR3 length is 15 residues. The CDR3 DNA reads as TGTGCCAGCAGCTTCATACAGGGATTCGGAAACATTCAGTACTTC. Protein: CASSFIQGFGNIQYF.

V gene TRBV15 combines with J gene TRBJ1-3; D gene unclear. V was trimmed by 2 bases and J by 2 bases, leaving 7 bases between them. CDR3 size: 14 residues. The germline V gene has CDR1 LNHNV and CDR2 YYDKDF (reference sequence). CDR3 sequence reads: CATSRKSTGNTIYF. In DNA, the CDR3 is TGTGCCACCAGCAGAAAGTCGACTGGAAACACCATATATTTT.

This clone has a single count. CDR3 region: CASSIDLGNRASPLHF. CDR3 DNA sequence: TGTGCCAGTAGTATAGATCTGGGGAACAGGGCTTCACCCCTCCACTTT. J is TRBJ1-6 and V is TRBV19, with D perhaps TRBD1 (6 bases). There are 16 residues in the CDR3. Germline lookup yields CDR1 LNHDA and CDR2 SQIVND (reference sequence). The V end lost 0 bases, the J end lost 9 bases, and 15 bases lay between the germline ends.

This sequence joins TRBV6-6 and TRBJ2-1, with D maybe TRBD2 (5 bases). V was shortened by 9 bases and J by 0 bases, with 15 bases between the two germline ends. CDR3 length: 15 amino acids. Germline assignment: CDR1 MNHNY and CDR2 SVGAGI (reference sequence). Here the CDR3 reads CASVPGSSSYNEQFF. DNA for the CDR3: TGTGCCAGTGTCCCGGGGTCGAGCTCCTACAATGAGCAGTTCTTC.

The chain carries TRBV7-2 and TRBJ2-1, with D possibly TRBD1 on 6 matching bases. The germline V gene has CDR1 SGHTA and CDR2 FQGNSA. This CDR3 is built from 15 residues. Trimming shortened V by 1 base and J by 6 bases, and 13 bases separated the two germline ends. The CDR3, as DNA: TGTGCCAGCAGCTTAGAGTGGGGGCCAGTCAATGAGCAGTTCTTC. It is translated as CASSLEWGPVNEQFF.